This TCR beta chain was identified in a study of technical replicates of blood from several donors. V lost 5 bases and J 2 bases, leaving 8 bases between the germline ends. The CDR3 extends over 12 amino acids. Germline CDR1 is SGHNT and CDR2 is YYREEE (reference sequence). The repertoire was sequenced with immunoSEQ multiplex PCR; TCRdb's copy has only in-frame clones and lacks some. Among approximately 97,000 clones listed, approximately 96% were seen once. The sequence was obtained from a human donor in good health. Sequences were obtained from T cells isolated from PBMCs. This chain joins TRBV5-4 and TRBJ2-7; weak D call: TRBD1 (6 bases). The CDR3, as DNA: TGTGCCAGCAGTGAGGGGGCCTACGAGCAGTACTTC. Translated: CASSEGAYEQYF.